This TCR beta chain was sequenced during a study of blood T cell repertoires in COVID-19 (TCRdb year 2020). Regarding the study in general: Collaborator samples came from the United States, Italy and Spain and covered acute and convalescent phases of COVID-19. The material from the prospective study consisted of cDNA or gDNA derived from T cells, B-cell-depleted T cells, or PBMCs. The dataset comprised deeply sampled blood TCRbeta repertoires from subjects exposed to, actively infected with, or recovered from COVID-19. A freely available public database, intended as a resource for researchers studying the immune response to SARS-CoV-2, is where the repertoires were released. The samples were drawn from two sources: the first 160 participants of the ongoing ImmuneRACE study, and 950 to 1,500 subjects contributed by 6 global collaborators. A de-identified subject ID, COVID-19 status, age in years and sex were almost always included in the sample metadata. Where HLA class I and class II types were available, the types were taken from metadata supplied by the sample provider, not from assay-based typing.

Participants in the prospective study were aged roughly 18 to 100 years, lived in 24 United States geographic areas, and enrolled through a virtual design. In the prospective study, cohorts were assigned on the basis of participant-reported clinical history obtained from a screening survey and a study questionnaire. Recovered participants in ImmuneRACE Cohort 3 were defined by two consecutive negative NP/OP PCR tests, clearance by a healthcare professional, or resolution of symptoms. Each participant in the prospective study had whole blood, serum and a nasopharyngeal or oropharyngeal swab collected by mobile phlebotomists. Additional blood draws and questionnaires over an approximately two-month period could optionally be provided by prospective study participants. Before DNA extraction, prospective study blood samples were shipped either frozen or at room temperature. Broader findings and caveats from the paper: The amount of clinical and demographic metadata varied by source and participant and was provided uncurated.

Concerning this clone: There is no known antigen for this receptor. No per-base quality is available; no much larger clone lies one base away.

TCRbeta CDR3 regions were amplified from genomic DNA using the immunoSEQ Assay, a bias-controlled multiplex PCR. Per the original workflow: The number of nucleated cells in each sample was estimated by amplification of reference gene primers within the assay. To quantify the absolute abundance of each unique TCRbeta CDR3 rearrangement, sequence reads were collapsed and filtered. For each sample, productive Simpson clonality was calculated by taking the square root of Simpson's diversity index across productive rearrangements. Held by TCRdb, this immuneACCESS table contains in-frame sequences only and omits some clones. Under half of the omission traces to an unresolved V gene where checked; the cause of the rest is unknown. D and trimming come from the DNA, and the V and J calls and clone size come from that table. Across this sample there are a few hundred thousand clones, with approximately 90% seen only once. The top ten constitute under 3% of the sample.

Counted from cysteine to phenylalanine, this CDR3 has 14 amino acids. The CDR3 DNA has 42 bases and is translated from base 1. Ends trimmed: V by 4 bases, J by 2 bases; bases unmatched to a gene: 6. The germline V gene supplies CDR1 SQVTM and CDR2 ANQGSEA. The material sequenced was PBMCs or T cells enriched from blood (not recorded which). The clonotype originates from a woman between 18 and 29 years old who had recovered from COVID-19. In this chain, TRBV29-1 is recombined with TRBJ2-3; TRBD2 lines up with 7 middle nucleotides. In nucleotide form, the sequence is TGCAGCGTTGCGCAGGGACTATACACAGATACGCAGTATTTT. Translated, this gives CSVAQGLYTDTQYF.